This is a list of T cell receptor beta chains from one sample in a study of naive CD8 T cells in extremely preterm neonates. Sequenced by immunoSEQ multiplex PCR; TCRdb stores in-frame clones only, minus some. The table shows about 23,000 clones, with about 91% occurring only once. The sequencing sample was made of naive CD8+ T cells from cord blood. All receptors come from a boy who was born preterm. Each CDR3 is given with its conserved first and last residue. A D gene is named only where the DNA matches it firmly. A clone size is listed for some rows: how often the clone was seen (once, few, many), or a class if it is expanded.

v_gene	j_gene	d_gene	abundance	CDR3aa	CDR3nt
TRBV6-5	TRBJ2-3	-	-	CASSSGYSTDTQYF	TGTGCCAGCAGTTCCGGGTATAGCACAGATACGCAGTATTTT
TRBV5-1	TRBJ2-7	-	-	CASSQKHSYEQYF	TGCGCCAGCAGCCAGAAACACAGCTACGAGCAGTACTTC
TRBV7-9	TRBJ2-6	-	-	CASSYRDSGANVLTF	TGTGCCAGCAGCTACAGGGACTCTGGGGCCAACGTCCTGACTTTC
TRBV19	TRBJ2-6	-	-	CASSIFSSGANVLTF	TGTGCCAGTAGTATATTTAGCTCTGGGGCCAACGTCCTGACTTTC
TRBV2	TRBJ2-2	-	-	CASSEAGQNTGELFF	TGTGCCAGCAGTGAAGCCGGACAGAACACCGGGGAGCTGTTTTTT
TRBV6-6	TRBJ1-2	TRBD1	-	CASSGTGGYGYTF	TGTGCCAGCAGTGGGACAGGGGGCTATGGCTACACCTTC
TRBV4-3	TRBJ2-1	TRBD2	-	CASSQPSGGANEQFF	TGCGCCAGCAGCCAACCTAGCGGGGGGGCCAATGAGCAGTTCTTC
TRBV7-3	TRBJ2-2	-	few	CASSLAGNTGELFF	TGTGCCAGCAGCTTAGCGGGGAACACCGGGGAGCTGTTTTTT
TRBV9	TRBJ1-6	-	-	CASSVEGRGHNSPLHF	TGTGCCAGCAGCGTAGAGGGACGCGGGCATAATTCACCCCTCCACTTT
TRBV7-3	TRBJ2-1	-	-	CASSLTSYNEQFF	TGTGCCAGCAGCTTAACTAGCTACAATGAGCAGTTCTTC
TRBV5-1	TRBJ1-1	-	-	CASRQNTEAFF	TGCGCCAGCAGACAGAACACTGAAGCTTTCTTT
TRBV2	TRBJ2-7	-	few	CASRGYEQYF	TGTGCCAGCAGAGGGTACGAGCAGTACTTC
TRBV7-9	TRBJ1-2	-	-	CASSLHYGYTF	TGTGCCAGCAGCTTACACTATGGCTACACCTTC
TRBV27	TRBJ2-5	TRBD1	once	CASRDRGETQYF	TGTGCCAGCAGGGACAGGGGAGAGACCCAGTACTTC
TRBV6-5	TRBJ1-2	TRBD1	-	CASSSGQGAGYTF	TGTGCCAGCAGTTCAGGACAGGGGGCTGGCTACACCTTC
TRBV7-9	TRBJ2-2	-	-	CASTSIGTNTGELFF	TGTGCCAGCACCTCCATCGGGACAAACACCGGGGAGCTGTTTTTT
TRBV10-3	TRBJ2-5	TRBD2	once	CAIRLTSAEETQYF	TGTGCCATCAGGTTGACTAGCGCGGAAGAGACCCAGTACTTC
TRBV6-5	TRBJ1-2	-	-	CASSYSRGGYGYTF	TGTGCCAGCAGTTACTCTCGGGGAGGCTATGGCTACACCTTC
TRBV7-9	TRBJ2-7	-	-	CASRSGYEQYF	TGTGCCAGCAGGTCTGGCTACGAGCAGTACTTC
TRBV6-1	TRBJ2-7	-	-	CASTNYEQYF	TGTGCCAGCACCAACTACGAGCAGTACTTC
TRBV5-6	TRBJ2-3	-	-	CASSFTDTQYF	TGTGCCAGCAGCTTCACAGATACGCAGTATTTT
TRBV6-5	TRBJ2-7	-	-	CASSGQYEQYF	TGTGCCAGCAGTGGACAGTACGAGCAGTACTTC
TRBV13	TRBJ2-3	TRBD2	-	CASSGLAGGTDTQYF	TGTGCCAGCAGCGGACTAGCGGGGGGCACAGATACGCAGTATTTT
TRBV6-6	TRBJ1-4	TRBD1	-	CASSYRDRVEKLFF	TGTGCCAGCAGTTACCGGGACAGGGTTGAAAAACTGTTTTTT
TRBV7-3	TRBJ1-2	TRBD1	-	CASSLAGGYYGYTF	TGTGCCAGCAGCTTAGCAGGGGGATACTATGGCTACACCTTC
TRBV5-5	TRBJ1-5	-	-	CASSLTNNQPQHF	TGTGCCAGCAGCTTGACAAACAATCAGCCCCAGCATTTT
TRBV2	TRBJ2-7	TRBD1	-	CASRAGQGVFYEQYF	TGTGCCAGCAGGGCGGGACAGGGGGTTTTTTACGAGCAGTACTTC